This T cell receptor beta chain was obtained from a study of blood T cells in healthy people across ages. Study as a whole: Template switching retrieved approximately one barcoded beta molecule for each two T cells.

This clonotype was observed many times. Each donor's blood draw was around 10 milliliters of peripheral blood. No fewer than 6 micrograms of total RNA were isolated from every sample. The use of a sample-barcoded 5' primer and a J-beta primer mix characterized a second PCR of 7 to 11 cycles. TCRdb used MiXCR to reprocess the 5' RACE reads, holding one entry per CDR3 protein. The sample shows 550,000 to 700,000 distinct CDR3 sequences, 25% to 30% of them seen only once. Looked up from germline, CDR1 is LGHNA and CDR2 is YNFKEQ. Deletions cut 1 base from V and 0 bases from J, with 8 bases between. This CDR3 spans 15 amino acids.

This sequence was found in a woman in her 70s in good health. This chain uses TRBV4-2 with TRBJ2-3, with TRBD2 as a possible D gene (6 bases). What was sequenced was blood. In DNA, the CDR3 is TGTGCCAGCAGCCAAGGAGGGACTAGCACAGATACGCAGTATTTT. Protein: CASSQGGTSTDTQYF.